The clone carrying this TCR beta chain showed up just a few times. V was cut by 4 bases and J by 1 base, with 17 bases left in between. The CDR3 has 17 residues. Germline lookup yields CDR1 SGHDT and CDR2 YYEEEE. These data come from a study of blood T cell repertoires in COVID-19. Study-wide context: Acute-phase and convalescent COVID-19 samples originated in the United States, Italy and Spain. In each case, the material was cDNA or gDNA derived from T cells, B-cell-depleted T cells, or PBMCs.

Authors' processing steps: Counts of nucleated cells, estimated from reference gene primer amplification, were obtained. Generated by immunoSEQ multiplex PCR, the TCRdb table keeps only in-frame clones and is missing some. V and J calls and clone size are copied from that table; D and trimming were computed from the DNA. The sample includes fewer than 250,000 clones, around 82% of them seen just once. The chain uses TRBV5-6 and TRBJ1-4; possibly TRBD1 for D (5 bases). The receptor was derived from a woman in her thirties or forties with acute or convalescent COVID-19. Sequenced: peripheral blood. In DNA form, the CDR3 reads TGTGCCAGCAGCGCCAAGGGGAGGGGCTTAACTAATGAAAAACTGTTTTTT. Protein product: CASSAKGRGLTNEKLFF.